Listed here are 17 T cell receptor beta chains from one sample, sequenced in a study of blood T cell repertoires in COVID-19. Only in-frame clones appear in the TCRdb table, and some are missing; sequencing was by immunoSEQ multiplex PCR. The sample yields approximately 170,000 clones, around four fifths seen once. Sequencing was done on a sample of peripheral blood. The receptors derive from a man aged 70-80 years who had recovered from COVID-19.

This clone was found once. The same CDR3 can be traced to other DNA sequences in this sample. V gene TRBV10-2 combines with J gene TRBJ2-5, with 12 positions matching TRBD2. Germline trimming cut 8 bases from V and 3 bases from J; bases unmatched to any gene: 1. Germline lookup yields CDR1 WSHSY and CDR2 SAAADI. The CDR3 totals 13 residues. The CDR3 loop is CASRLAGEETQYF. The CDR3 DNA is TGCGCCAGCCGACTAGCGGGAGAAGAGACCCAGTACTTC.

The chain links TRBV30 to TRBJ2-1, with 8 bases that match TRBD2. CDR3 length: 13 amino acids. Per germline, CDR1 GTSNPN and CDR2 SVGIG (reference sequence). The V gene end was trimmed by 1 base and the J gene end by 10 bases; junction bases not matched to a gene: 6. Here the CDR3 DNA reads TGTGCCTGGAGTGGACAAGCGGGAGCCGAGCAGTTCTTC. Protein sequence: CAWSGQAGAEQFF.

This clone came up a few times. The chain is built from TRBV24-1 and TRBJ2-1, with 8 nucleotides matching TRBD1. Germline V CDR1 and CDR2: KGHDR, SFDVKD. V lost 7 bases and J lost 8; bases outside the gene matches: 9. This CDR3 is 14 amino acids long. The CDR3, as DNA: TGTGCCACCAGCCGACCCGACAGGGGCGATGAGCAGTTCTTC. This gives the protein CATSRPDRGDEQFF.

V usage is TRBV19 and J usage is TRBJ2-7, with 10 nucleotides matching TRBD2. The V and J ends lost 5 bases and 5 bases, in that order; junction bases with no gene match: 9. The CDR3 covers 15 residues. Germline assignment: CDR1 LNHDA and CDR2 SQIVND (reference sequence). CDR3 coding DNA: TGTGCCAGTAGTGCATCCGGGACTAGCGCCGACGAGCAGTACTTC. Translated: CASSASGTSADEQYF.

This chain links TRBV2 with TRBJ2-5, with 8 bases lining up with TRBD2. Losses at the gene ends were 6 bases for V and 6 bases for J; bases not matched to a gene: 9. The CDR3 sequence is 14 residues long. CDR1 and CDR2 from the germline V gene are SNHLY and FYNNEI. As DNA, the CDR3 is TGTGCCAGCAGGCCCCTAGCGGGTACTAAGACCCAGTACTTC. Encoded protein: CASRPLAGTKTQYF. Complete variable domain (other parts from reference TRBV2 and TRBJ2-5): EPEVTQTPSHQVTQMGQEVILRCVPISNHLYFYWYRQILGQKVEFLVSFYNNEISEKSEIFDDQFSVERPDGSNFTLKIRSTKLEDSAMYFCASRPLAGTKTQYFGPGTRLLVL.

The CDR3 loop is CASRASGGNANTGELFF. The CDR3 DNA is TGTGCCAGCCGCGCTTCAGGGGGGAACGCGAACACCGGGGAGCTGTTTTTT. J is TRBJ2-2 and V is TRBV7-8, with D maybe TRBD1 (7 bases). Germline CDR1 is SGHVS and CDR2 is FQNEAQ. Between the trimmed V and J ends, which lost 8 bases and 0 bases, there was a span of 19 bases. CDR3 length: 17 amino acids. Supplemented by reference TRBV7-8 and TRBJ2-2, the full variable domain reads GAGVSQSPRYKVAKRGQDVALRCDPISGHVSLFWYQQALGQGPEFLTYFQNEAQLDKSGLPSDRFFAERPEGSVSTLKIQRTQQEDSAVYLCASRASGGNANTGELFFGEGSRLTVL.

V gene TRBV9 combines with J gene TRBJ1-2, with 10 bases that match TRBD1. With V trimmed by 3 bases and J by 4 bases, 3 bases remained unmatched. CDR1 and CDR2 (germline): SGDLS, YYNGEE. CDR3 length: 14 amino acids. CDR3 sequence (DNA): TGTGCCAGCAGCGCGGGACAGGGGACCTATGGCTACACCTTC. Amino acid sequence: CASSAGQGTYGYTF.

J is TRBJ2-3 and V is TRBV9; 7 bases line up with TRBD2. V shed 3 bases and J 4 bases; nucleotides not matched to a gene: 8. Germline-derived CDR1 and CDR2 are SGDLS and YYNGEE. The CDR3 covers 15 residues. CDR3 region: CASSAGLGFPDTQYF. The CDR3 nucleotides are TGTGCCAGCAGCGCCGGACTAGGGTTCCCAGATACGCAGTATTTT.

The CDR3 region is CASRASGTSTDTQYF. CDR3 DNA sequence: TGTGCCAGCAGAGCTAGCGGGACAAGCACAGATACGCAGTATTTT. This chain joins TRBV3-1 (or the pseudogene TRBV3-2) and TRBJ2-3, with 9 nucleotides matching TRBD2. Germline CDR1 reads LGHDT; CDR2 reads YNNKEL (reference sequence). The CDR3 covers 15 residues. After removal of 6 bases from V and 0 bases from J, the junction contained 4 bases not matched to a gene.

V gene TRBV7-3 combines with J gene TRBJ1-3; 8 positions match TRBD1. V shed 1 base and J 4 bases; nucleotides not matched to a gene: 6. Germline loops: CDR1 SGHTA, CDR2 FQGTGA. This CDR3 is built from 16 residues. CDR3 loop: CASSLNGQGNGNTIYF. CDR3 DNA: TGTGCCAGCAGCTTAAACGGACAGGGCAACGGAAACACCATATATTTT.

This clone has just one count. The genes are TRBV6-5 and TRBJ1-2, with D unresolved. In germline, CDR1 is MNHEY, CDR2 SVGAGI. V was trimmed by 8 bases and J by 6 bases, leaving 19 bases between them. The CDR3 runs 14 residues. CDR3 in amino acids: CASRGSRVLHGYTF. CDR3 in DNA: TGTGCCAGCCGAGGGTCAAGAGTACTGCATGGCTACACCTTC.

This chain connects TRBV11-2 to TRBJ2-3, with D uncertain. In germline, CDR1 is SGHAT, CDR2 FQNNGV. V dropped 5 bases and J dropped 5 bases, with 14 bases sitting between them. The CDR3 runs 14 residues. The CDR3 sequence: CASSPRVGEDTQYF. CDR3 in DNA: TGTGCCAGCAGCCCCCGCGTGGGCGAAGATACGCAGTATTTT. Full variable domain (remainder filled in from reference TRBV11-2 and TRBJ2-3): EAGVAQSPRYKIIEKRQSVAFWCNPISGHATLYWYQQILGQGPKLLIQFQNNGVVDDSQLPKDRFSAERLKGVDSTLKIQPAKLEDSAVYLCASSPRVGEDTQYFGPGTRLTVL.

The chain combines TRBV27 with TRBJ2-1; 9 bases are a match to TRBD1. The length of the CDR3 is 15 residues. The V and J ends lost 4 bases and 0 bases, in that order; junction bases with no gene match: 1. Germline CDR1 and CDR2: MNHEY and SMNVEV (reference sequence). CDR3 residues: CASSSTGGSYNEQFF. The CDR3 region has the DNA TGTGCCAGCAGTTCGACAGGGGGCTCCTACAATGAGCAGTTCTTC.

This CDR3 reads CAWSVTGTGGSEQYF. CDR3 in DNA: TGTGCCTGGAGTGTAACGGGGACAGGGGGCAGCGAGCAGTACTTC. V is TRBV30 and J is TRBJ2-7; 12 nucleotides match TRBD1. V lost 0 bases and J lost 6; bases outside the gene matches: 6. CDR3 size: 15 residues. Germline V CDR1 and CDR2: GTSNPN, SVGIG (reference sequence).

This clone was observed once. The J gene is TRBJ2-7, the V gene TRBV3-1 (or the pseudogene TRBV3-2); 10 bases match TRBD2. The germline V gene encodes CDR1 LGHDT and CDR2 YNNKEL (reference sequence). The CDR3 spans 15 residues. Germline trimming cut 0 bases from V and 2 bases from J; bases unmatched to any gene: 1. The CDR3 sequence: CASSQEGLATYEQYF. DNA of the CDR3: TGTGCCAGCAGCCAAGAGGGACTAGCGACCTACGAGCAGTACTTC.

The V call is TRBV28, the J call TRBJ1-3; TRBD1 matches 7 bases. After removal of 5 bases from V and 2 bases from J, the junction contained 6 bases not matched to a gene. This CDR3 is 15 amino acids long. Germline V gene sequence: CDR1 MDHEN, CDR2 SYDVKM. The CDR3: CASSDTGQTGNTIYF. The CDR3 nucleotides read TGTGCCAGCAGTGACACGGGACAGACTGGAAACACCATATATTTT.

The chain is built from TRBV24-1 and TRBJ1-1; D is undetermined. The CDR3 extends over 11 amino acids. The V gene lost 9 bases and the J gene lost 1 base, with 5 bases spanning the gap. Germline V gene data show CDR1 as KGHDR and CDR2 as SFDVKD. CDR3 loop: CATQKNTEAFF. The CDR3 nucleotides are TGTGCCACCCAAAAGAACACTGAAGCTTTCTTT.